This is a list of T cell receptor beta chains from one sample in a study of T cell responses to AZD1222 COVID-19 vaccine. Here immunoSEQ multiplex PCR was the method, and the copy in TCRdb shows in-frame clones only, minus some. The sample lists under 150,000 clones, 90% occurring once. This specimen consisted of peripheral blood, obtained on day 0 of AZD1222 vaccination. The receptors originated from an adult in good health. Each CDR3 is given with its conserved first and last residue. D genes are given only for firm matches. Not all rows give a size; the values are once, few, many and, for expanded clones, a class.

J gene: TRBJ1-5; clone size: NA; D gene: NA; CDR3 length: 15; V gene: TRBV6-5; CDR3 DNA: TGTGCCAGCAACTCCGGGACAATGGGGAATCAGCCCCAGCATTTT; CDR3 protein: CASNSGTMGNQPQHF
J gene: TRBJ1-6; clone size: NA; D gene: NA; CDR3 length: 14; V gene: TRBV9; CDR3 DNA: TGTGCCAGCAGCGCAACAGGAGGCAATTCACCCCTCCACTTT; CDR3 protein: CASSATGGNSPLHF
J gene: TRBJ1-5; clone size: NA; D gene: TRBD1; CDR3 length: 19; V gene: TRBV27; CDR3 DNA: TGTGCCAGCAGTCCCCTTTTCCCGGGACAGGGTCTCTCCAATCAGCCCCAGCATTTT; CDR3 protein: CASSPLFPGQGLSNQPQHF
J gene: TRBJ2-6; clone size: NA; D gene: NA; CDR3 length: 18; V gene: TRBV4-3; CDR3 DNA: TGCGCCAGCAGCCAAGATCACTCGTCCACCTCTGGGGCCAACGTCCTGACTTTC; CDR3 protein: CASSQDHSSTSGANVLTF
J gene: TRBJ2-5; clone size: NA; D gene: NA; CDR3 length: 13; V gene: TRBV7-3; CDR3 DNA: TGTGCCAGCAGCCGAGGACGGCAAGAGACCCAGTACTTC; CDR3 protein: CASSRGRQETQYF
J gene: TRBJ1-1; clone size: NA; D gene: TRBD1; CDR3 length: 15; V gene: TRBV30; CDR3 DNA: TGTGCCTGGAGTGCTGTGGGGACAGAGAACACTGAAGCTTTCTTT; CDR3 protein: CAWSAVGTENTEAFF
J gene: TRBJ1-1; clone size: NA; D gene: TRBD1; CDR3 length: 15; V gene: TRBV7-3; CDR3 DNA: TGTGCCAGCAGCTTGGTCCCCGACAGGGGGACTGAAGCTTTCTTT; CDR3 protein: CASSLVPDRGTEAFF
J gene: TRBJ2-1; clone size: NA; D gene: TRBD2; CDR3 length: 19; V gene: TRBV10-3; CDR3 DNA: TGTGCCATCCGAACCGGACTAGCGGGGGGACCGAATACCTACAATGAGCAGTTCTTC; CDR3 protein: CAIRTGLAGGPNTYNEQFF
J gene: TRBJ1-6; clone size: NA; D gene: NA; CDR3 length: 17; V gene: TRBV14; CDR3 DNA: TGTGCCAGCAGCCCCCGAAGGCAGGGGCGGGGGAATTCACCCCTCCACTTT; CDR3 protein: CASSPRRQGRGNSPLHF
J gene: TRBJ2-3; clone size: NA; D gene: TRBD2; CDR3 length: 15; V gene: TRBV5-1; CDR3 DNA: TGCGCCAGCAGCGGGGGAACAGCGGGAGTAGATACGCAGTATTTT; CDR3 protein: CASSGGTAGVDTQYF
J gene: TRBJ2-1; clone size: NA; D gene: TRBD1; CDR3 length: 16; V gene: TRBV25-1; CDR3 DNA: TGTGCCAGCAGTCCAGGGGGGCAGGGGGCGGCCTACGAGCAGTTCTTC; CDR3 protein: CASSPGGQGAAYEQFF
J gene: TRBJ1-1; clone size: NA; D gene: NA; CDR3 length: 12; V gene: TRBV19; CDR3 DNA: TGTGCCATTACAGTGGGGAACACTGAAGCTTTCTTT; CDR3 protein: CAITVGNTEAFF
J gene: TRBJ1-1; clone size: NA; D gene: TRBD1; CDR3 length: 16; V gene: TRBV5-1; CDR3 DNA: TGCGCCAGCAGCAGGGGGACAGGGAGGTTGGACACTGAAGCTTTCTTT; CDR3 protein: CASSRGTGRLDTEAFF
J gene: TRBJ1-2; clone size: NA; D gene: TRBD1; CDR3 length: 15; V gene: TRBV6-1; CDR3 DNA: TGTGCCAGCAGTGACGAAGAGAGGGGGCTCGGTGGCTACACCTTC; CDR3 protein: CASSDEERGLGGYTF
J gene: TRBJ1-2; clone size: once; D gene: NA; CDR3 length: 13; V gene: TRBV5-1; CDR3 DNA: TGCGCCAGCAGCCGGGAGGACTACTATGGCTACACCTTC; CDR3 protein: CASSREDYYGYTF
J gene: TRBJ2-7; clone size: NA; D gene: NA; CDR3 length: 19; V gene: TRBV4-3; CDR3 DNA: TGCGCCAGCAGCCAAGAAGGAGGCCGGGTGGTTACAGCCTCCTACGAGCAGTACTTC; CDR3 protein: CASSQEGGRVVTASYEQYF
J gene: TRBJ2-7; clone size: NA; D gene: NA; CDR3 length: 15; V gene: TRBV7-2; CDR3 DNA: TGTGCCAGCAGCTCCAAGGGGGGGGGACTGGGCGAGCAGTACTTC; CDR3 protein: CASSSKGGGLGEQYF
J gene: TRBJ1-1; clone size: NA; D gene: NA; CDR3 length: 15; V gene: TRBV6-1; CDR3 DNA: TGTGCCAGCAGTTCTACGGCGGGGTTAGGTACTGAAGCTTTCTTT; CDR3 protein: CASSSTAGLGTEAFF
J gene: TRBJ2-2; clone size: NA; D gene: NA; CDR3 length: 15; V gene: TRBV4-1; CDR3 DNA: TGCGCCAGCAGCCAACTAACCAGAAACACCGGGGAGCTGTTTTTT; CDR3 protein: CASSQLTRNTGELFF
J gene: TRBJ1-5; clone size: once; D gene: NA; CDR3 length: 14; V gene: TRBV10-3; CDR3 DNA: TGTGCCATCAGTGAGTCAGGGAGCAATCAGCCCCAGCATTTT; CDR3 protein: CAISESGSNQPQHF
J gene: TRBJ2-7; clone size: once; D gene: TRBD1; CDR3 length: 14; V gene: TRBV20-1; CDR3 DNA: TGCAGTGCTAGTATGGACAGGGGGCTAGGCGAGCAGTACTTC; CDR3 protein: CSASMDRGLGEQYF
J gene: TRBJ1-5; clone size: NA; D gene: NA; CDR3 length: 15; V gene: TRBV6-5; CDR3 DNA: TGTGCCAGCAGTTACGTGGGAGGGGGAAATCAGCCCCAGCATTTT; CDR3 protein: CASSYVGGGNQPQHF
J gene: TRBJ2-7; clone size: once; D gene: NA; CDR3 length: 14; V gene: TRBV18; CDR3 DNA: TGTGCCAGCTCACCACCTAGCGTCGGGGTGGGGCAGTACTTC; CDR3 protein: CASSPPSVGVGQYF
J gene: TRBJ1-1; clone size: NA; D gene: NA; CDR3 length: 12; V gene: TRBV13; CDR3 DNA: TGTGCCAGCAGCTTAGGTGCCCGTGAAGCTTTCTTT; CDR3 protein: CASSLGAREAFF
J gene: TRBJ2-1; clone size: NA; D gene: NA; CDR3 length: 18; V gene: TRBV4-3; CDR3 DNA: TGCGCCAGCAGCCAAGATAGGATACTCCGGGACGGATACAATGAGCAGTTCTTC; CDR3 protein: CASSQDRILRDGYNEQFF
J gene: TRBJ2-5; clone size: once; D gene: NA; CDR3 length: 15; V gene: TRBV9; CDR3 DNA: TGTGCCAGCAGCGTAGGAGGGGGGGTTGAAGAGACCCAGTACTTC; CDR3 protein: CASSVGGGVEETQYF
J gene: TRBJ1-1; clone size: once; D gene: NA; CDR3 length: 13; V gene: TRBV15; CDR3 DNA: TGTGCCACCAGCTGGGTCTCTATTACTGAAGCTTTCTTT; CDR3 protein: CATSWVSITEAFF
J gene: TRBJ2-5; clone size: NA; D gene: NA; CDR3 length: 14; V gene: TRBV5-1; CDR3 DNA: TGCGCCAGCAGCTCGGGGACGGCGCAAGAGACCCAGTACTTC; CDR3 protein: CASSSGTAQETQYF
J gene: TRBJ1-5; clone size: NA; D gene: TRBD1; CDR3 length: 16; V gene: TRBV4-2; CDR3 DNA: TGTGCCAGCAGCCGCTCCGAGCGACAGGGAAATCAGCCCCAGCATTTT; CDR3 protein: CASSRSERQGNQPQHF
J gene: TRBJ2-7; clone size: once; D gene: TRBD2; CDR3 length: 14; V gene: TRBV4-3; CDR3 DNA: TGCGCCAGCAGCCACCGCGGCGGGAGCGACGAGCAGTACTTC; CDR3 protein: CASSHRGGSDEQYF
J gene: TRBJ2-3; clone size: NA; D gene: TRBD2; CDR3 length: 15; V gene: TRBV28; CDR3 DNA: TGTGCCAGCAAAGCTAGCGGGAGCCCCACAGATACGCAGTATTTT; CDR3 protein: CASKASGSPTDTQYF
J gene: TRBJ1-2; clone size: NA; D gene: NA; CDR3 length: 15; V gene: TRBV7-9; CDR3 DNA: TGTGCCAGCAGCTTAAACAGGGCCAACAACTATGGCTACACCTTC; CDR3 protein: CASSLNRANNYGYTF
J gene: TRBJ1-6; clone size: NA; D gene: TRBD1; CDR3 length: 14; V gene: TRBV7-9; CDR3 DNA: TGTGCCAGCAGCTCGGGACAGAGGGATTCACCCCTCCACTTT; CDR3 protein: CASSSGQRDSPLHF
J gene: TRBJ2-2; clone size: NA; D gene: NA; CDR3 length: 15; V gene: TRBV4-2; CDR3 DNA: TGTGCCAGCAGCCAAGACCCTGGGAACACCGGGGAGCTGTTTTTT; CDR3 protein: CASSQDPGNTGELFF
J gene: TRBJ2-5; clone size: NA; D gene: NA; CDR3 length: 11; V gene: TRBV3-1/TRBV3-2; CDR3 DNA: TGTGCCAGCAGCCAATCCCGGGCCCAGTACTTC; CDR3 protein: CASSQSRAQYF
J gene: TRBJ1-5; clone size: NA; D gene: NA; CDR3 length: 14; V gene: TRBV28; CDR3 DNA: TGTGCCAGCAGTTTCGGGGGCAGGAATCAGCCCCAGCATTTT; CDR3 protein: CASSFGGRNQPQHF
J gene: TRBJ2-7; clone size: NA; D gene: NA; CDR3 length: 13; V gene: TRBV18; CDR3 DNA: TGTGCCAGCTCACCGGGCACCTCCTACGAGCAGTACTTC; CDR3 protein: CASSPGTSYEQYF
J gene: TRBJ1-6; clone size: once; D gene: NA; CDR3 length: 15; V gene: TRBV28; CDR3 DNA: TGTGCCAGCACCGGGCCATGGGACTATAATTCACCCCTCCACTTT; CDR3 protein: CASTGPWDYNSPLHF
J gene: TRBJ2-6; clone size: NA; D gene: NA; CDR3 length: 16; V gene: TRBV24-1; CDR3 DNA: TGTGCCACCAGTGACCCGACCATCTCTGGGGCCAACGTCCTGACTTTC; CDR3 protein: CATSDPTISGANVLTF
J gene: TRBJ1-5; clone size: NA; D gene: TRBD1; CDR3 length: 15; V gene: TRBV7-9; CDR3 DNA: TGTGCCAGCAGCTCTTTACAGGGGGCGAATCAGCCCCAGCATTTT; CDR3 protein: CASSSLQGANQPQHF
J gene: TRBJ1-2; clone size: once; D gene: NA; CDR3 length: 15; V gene: TRBV24-1; CDR3 DNA: TGTGCCACCAGTGATCCCAGGGATACTAACTATGGCTACACCTTC; CDR3 protein: CATSDPRDTNYGYTF
J gene: TRBJ1-1; clone size: NA; D gene: NA; CDR3 length: 13; V gene: TRBV30; CDR3 DNA: TGTGCCTGGAGTGTATCTCCCGGGACTGAAGCTTTCTTT; CDR3 protein: CAWSVSPGTEAFF
J gene: TRBJ1-3; clone size: NA; D gene: NA; CDR3 length: 12; V gene: TRBV29-1; CDR3 DNA: TGCAGCGTTGACAGGGGAGGAAACACCATATATTTT; CDR3 protein: CSVDRGGNTIYF
J gene: TRBJ1-1; clone size: NA; D gene: NA; CDR3 length: 14; V gene: TRBV6-2/TRBV6-3; CDR3 DNA: TGTGCCAGCAGTATCAATCAGGAGAACACTGAAGCTTTCTTT; CDR3 protein: CASSINQENTEAFF
J gene: TRBJ2-7; clone size: NA; D gene: NA; CDR3 length: 14; V gene: TRBV7-2; CDR3 DNA: TGTGCCAGCAGCTTAAGGGGGGCAGGGGGCGAGCAGTACTTC; CDR3 protein: CASSLRGAGGEQYF
J gene: TRBJ1-6; clone size: NA; D gene: NA; CDR3 length: 13; V gene: TRBV19; CDR3 DNA: TGTGCCAGTAGCCGACAGGCTCCACTTCCCCTCCACTTT; CDR3 protein: CASSRQAPLPLHF
J gene: TRBJ2-7; clone size: NA; D gene: TRBD2; CDR3 length: 13; V gene: TRBV12-3/TRBV12-4; CDR3 DNA: TGTGCCAGCAGTTTTGGGGGGGACGTTAAGCAGTACTTC; CDR3 protein: CASSFGGDVKQYF
J gene: TRBJ2-1; clone size: NA; D gene: NA; CDR3 length: 13; V gene: TRBV4-3; CDR3 DNA: TGCGCCAGCAGCCAAGAAAACTACAATGAGCAGTTCTTC; CDR3 protein: CASSQENYNEQFF
J gene: TRBJ1-3; clone size: NA; D gene: NA; CDR3 length: 13; V gene: TRBV9; CDR3 DNA: TGTGCCAGCAGGGATGGAATTGGAAACACCATATATTTT; CDR3 protein: CASRDGIGNTIYF
J gene: TRBJ1-2; clone size: NA; D gene: NA; CDR3 length: 14; V gene: TRBV4-2; CDR3 DNA: TGTGCCAGCAGCCAAGGGACAGTTTCAGATGGCTACACCTTC; CDR3 protein: CASSQGTVSDGYTF